This TCR beta chain was identified during a study of cytomegalovirus exposure and HLA in healthy donors. Study-wide points: The authors judged a highly shared variant cluster likely a sequencing artifact.

By its share, this clone is medium-sized (0.01 to 0.1%). The antigen is not known. The V segment lost 6 bases and the J segment 1 base; nucleotides outside the gene matches: 4. CDR1 MNHEY and CDR2 SVGAGI come from the germline V gene. The length of the CDR3 is 15 residues. PCR primers comprised 60 Vbeta and 13 Jbeta primers. This table comes from immunoSEQ multiplex PCR, and its TCRdb copy is limited to in-frame clones, with some not included. The table lists 110,000 or so clones, 82% of them singletons. The gene calls are TRBV6-5 and TRBJ2-3; 10 positions match TRBD2. Sequenced: PBMCs. The TCR sequence derives from a woman aged 18-29 years in good health and CMV-seronegative. This CDR3 is CASRGGLAGTDTQYF. The CDR3 DNA sequence: TGTGCCAGCAGGGGAGGACTAGCGGGCACAGATACGCAGTATTTT.